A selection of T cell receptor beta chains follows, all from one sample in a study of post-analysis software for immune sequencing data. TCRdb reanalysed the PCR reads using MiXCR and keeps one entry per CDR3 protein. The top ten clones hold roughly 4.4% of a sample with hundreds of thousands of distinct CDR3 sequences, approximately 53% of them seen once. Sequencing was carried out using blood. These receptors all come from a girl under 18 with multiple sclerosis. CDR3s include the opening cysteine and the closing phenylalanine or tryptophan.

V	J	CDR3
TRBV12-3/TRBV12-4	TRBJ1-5	CASSIGGRQPQHF
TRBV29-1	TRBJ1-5	CSVRDLGGNQPQHF
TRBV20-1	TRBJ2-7	CSASGRAGSTYEQYF
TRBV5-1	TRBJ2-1	CASRGMAGRGYNEQFF
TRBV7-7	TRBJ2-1	CASSVGPTGSSYNEQFF
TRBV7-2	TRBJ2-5	CASSLASGSGETQYF
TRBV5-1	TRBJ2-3	CASSLSQGWVGDTQDF
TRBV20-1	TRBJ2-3	CSARGQGAPDTQYF
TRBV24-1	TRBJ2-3	CATSVTRGTSTDTQYF
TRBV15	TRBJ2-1	CATSRDIWQNPYNEQFF
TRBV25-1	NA	CASSEVGLAGDEQYF